These T cell receptor beta chains were read from a single sample in a study of shared clonotypes between healthy human individuals. Libraries were prepared by immunoSEQ multiplex PCR; TCRdb keeps only in-frame clonotypes and omits some of them. The sample holds about 770,000 clones, about two thirds seen once. The specimen was memory CD4+ T cells sorted from blood. The receptor source for this set is a woman in her twenties or thirties in good health. Each CDR3 is given with its conserved first and last residue. The D gene is left open where the match is weak. The size of a clone is reported for some rows only, either as once, few or many, or as a class for expanded clones.

CDR3: CASSRDSLVNEQFF
DNA: TGTGCCAGCAGCAGGGACAGCTTGGTCAATGAGCAGTTCTTC
D: TRBD1
size: NA
J: TRBJ2-1
V: TRBV5-4

CDR3: CASSPIRGLQETQYF
DNA: TGTGCCAGCTCACCCATCCGGGGTCTGCAAGAGACCCAGTACTTC
D: NA
size: NA
J: TRBJ2-5
V: TRBV18

CDR3: CASSVGGYGANVLTF
DNA: TGTGCCAGCAGTGTCGGGGGATATGGGGCCAACGTCCTGACTTTC
D: NA
size: NA
J: TRBJ2-6
V: TRBV6-1

CDR3: CASSWTSGGANEQFF
DNA: TGCGCCAGCAGCTGGACTAGCGGGGGAGCGAATGAGCAGTTCTTC
D: TRBD2
size: NA
J: TRBJ2-1
V: TRBV5-1

CDR3: CASRRGGGRYGYTF
DNA: TGTGCCAGCAGGAGGGGGGGCGGTCGTTATGGCTACACCTTC
D: NA
size: NA
J: TRBJ1-2
V: TRBV13

CDR3: CASSSDSSSYNEQFF
DNA: TGCGCCAGCAGCTCCGACAGTTCTTCCTACAATGAGCAGTTCTTC
D: NA
size: NA
J: TRBJ2-1
V: TRBV5-1

CDR3: CASRLKQGSSYEQYF
DNA: TGTGCCAGCAGACTTAAACAGGGGAGCTCCTACGAGCAGTACTTC
D: TRBD1
size: few
J: TRBJ2-7
V: TRBV27

CDR3: CAWSTGQLNTEAFF
DNA: TGTGCCTGGAGTACGGGACAATTGAACACTGAAGCTTTCTTT
D: NA
size: many
J: TRBJ1-1
V: TRBV30

CDR3: CASSRTGFDQPQHF
DNA: TGTGCCAGCAGCAGGACAGGGTTCGATCAGCCCCAGCATTTT
D: TRBD1
size: NA
J: TRBJ1-5
V: TRBV6-1

CDR3: CASSFNRDQPQHF
DNA: TGTGCCAGCAGCTTTAACAGGGACCAGCCCCAGCATTTT
D: NA
size: NA
J: TRBJ1-5
V: TRBV7-6

CDR3: CASSQTTGGDEQYF
DNA: TGCGCCAGCAGCCAGACGACAGGGGGCGACGAGCAGTACTTC
D: TRBD1
size: NA
J: TRBJ2-7
V: TRBV5-1

CDR3: CASSPNLRGFSYEQYF
DNA: TGTGCCAGCAGTCCAAACCTAAGGGGGTTCAGTTACGAGCAGTACTTC
D: NA
size: NA
J: TRBJ2-7
V: TRBV28

CDR3: CAWSVGQVPDTQYF
DNA: TGTGCCTGGAGTGTAGGCCAGGTACCAGATACGCAGTATTTT
D: NA
size: NA
J: TRBJ2-3
V: TRBV30

CDR3: CASNRRGSGNTIYF
DNA: TGTGCCAGCAATAGAAGGGGCTCTGGAAACACCATATATTTT
D: NA
size: NA
J: TRBJ1-3
V: TRBV28

CDR3: CASRPEGAGGRYEQYF
DNA: TGTGCCAGTAGGCCTGAGGGAGCAGGGGGAAGGTACGAGCAGTACTTC
D: TRBD1
size: NA
J: TRBJ2-7
V: TRBV19

CDR3: CASSQGGLAKNIQYF
DNA: TGCGCCAGCAGCCAAGGGGGCCTAGCCAAAAACATTCAGTACTTC
D: NA
size: few
J: TRBJ2-4
V: TRBV4-1

CDR3: CASSLAGSSGYTF
DNA: TGTGCCAGCAGCTTAGCGGGTTCGTCCGGCTACACCTTC
D: NA
size: NA
J: TRBJ1-2
V: TRBV7-9

CDR3: CATRTVNTEAFF
DNA: TGTGCCACCCGGACGGTGAACACTGAAGCTTTCTTT
D: NA
size: few
J: TRBJ1-1
V: TRBV10-3

CDR3: CASSSLGAKNIQYF
DNA: TGTGCCAGCAGCTCGCTTGGAGCCAAAAACATTCAGTACTTC
D: NA
size: NA
J: TRBJ2-4
V: TRBV7-9

CDR3: CASSRRDSPLHF
DNA: TGTGCCAGCAGCCGCAGGGATTCACCCCTCCACTTT
D: NA
size: once
J: TRBJ1-6
V: TRBV7-8

CDR3: CASSESKGGPVPTGELFF
DNA: TGTGCCAGCAGTGAGAGCAAAGGCGGGCCAGTCCCCACCGGGGAGCTGTTTTTT
D: NA
size: NA
J: TRBJ2-2
V: TRBV6-4

CDR3: CASGPGRHIQYF
DNA: TGTGCCAGCGGCCCGGGACGGCACATTCAGTACTTC
D: NA
size: NA
J: TRBJ2-4
V: TRBV5-8

CDR3: CASSLEGAGGYTF
DNA: TGCGCCAGCAGCTTGGAGGGGGCGGGTGGCTACACCTTC
D: TRBD1
size: NA
J: TRBJ1-2
V: TRBV5-1

CDR3: CASRDNRGRETQYF
DNA: TGTGCCAGCAGGGATAACAGGGGGCGCGAGACCCAGTACTTC
D: TRBD1
size: NA
J: TRBJ2-5
V: TRBV28

CDR3: CASSAAPDSYNEQFF
DNA: TGTGCCAGCAGTGCCGCCCCGGACAGCTACAATGAGCAGTTCTTC
D: NA
size: NA
J: TRBJ2-1
V: TRBV6-5

CDR3: CASSPSSQTYGYTF
DNA: TGTGCCAGCTCACCATCGTCGCAGACCTATGGCTACACCTTC
D: NA
size: NA
J: TRBJ1-2
V: TRBV18

CDR3: CASTQGPTGSSTDTQYF
DNA: TGTGCCAGCACCCAAGGGCCCACGGGTTCTAGCACAGATACGCAGTATTTT
D: NA
size: NA
J: TRBJ2-3
V: TRBV7-9

CDR3: CASSLGGRTEAFF
DNA: TGTGCCAGCAGTCTGGGAGGGAGGACTGAAGCTTTCTTT
D: NA
size: once
J: TRBJ1-1
V: TRBV28

CDR3: CASSTGQGVQGSNQPQHF
DNA: TGCGCCAGCTCCACAGGACAGGGGGTTCAAGGTAGCAATCAGCCCCAGCATTTT
D: TRBD1
size: NA
J: TRBJ1-5
V: TRBV4-1

CDR3: CASSDPTTGRYGYTF
DNA: TGTGCCAGCAGTGACCCCACGACAGGTCGCTATGGCTACACCTTC
D: NA
size: NA
J: TRBJ1-2
V: TRBV6-1

CDR3: CASSSPGRDEQYF
DNA: TGCGCCAGCAGCTCCCCGGGTCGGGACGAGCAGTACTTC
D: NA
size: many
J: TRBJ2-7
V: TRBV5-1

CDR3: CASSVRAGLAYEQYF
DNA: TGTGCCAGCAGTGTGAGAGCGGGGCTTGCCTACGAGCAGTACTTC
D: TRBD2
size: NA
J: TRBJ2-7
V: TRBV27

CDR3: CASSQRTGGREKLFF
DNA: TGCGCCAGCAGCCAAAGGACAGGGGGGAGAGAAAAACTGTTTTTT
D: TRBD1
size: NA
J: TRBJ1-4
V: TRBV4-1

CDR3: CASSFSGVGTQYF
DNA: TGTGCCAGCAGTTTTTCCGGGGTAGGGACCCAGTACTTC
D: NA
size: NA
J: TRBJ2-5
V: TRBV27

CDR3: CASMRTSGNTGELFF
DNA: TGCGCCAGCATGAGGACTAGCGGTAACACCGGGGAGCTGTTTTTT
D: TRBD2
size: few
J: TRBJ2-2
V: TRBV10-2

CDR3: CASSRGQGRVDQPQHF
DNA: TGTGCCAGCAGTAGAGGACAGGGGCGAGTAGATCAGCCCCAGCATTTT
D: TRBD1
size: NA
J: TRBJ1-5
V: TRBV27

CDR3: CSVGGGDREAFF
DNA: TGCAGCGTTGGGGGGGGAGACAGGGAAGCTTTCTTT
D: NA
size: once
J: TRBJ1-1
V: TRBV29-1

CDR3: CASSLRRATTSGSRHIQYF
DNA: TGTGCCAGCAGCTTAAGGCGGGCAACCACTAGCGGGAGTCGTCACATTCAGTACTTC
D: TRBD2
size: NA
J: TRBJ2-4
V: TRBV11-2

CDR3: CASSFFQPGTDEKLFF
DNA: TGTGCCAGCAGTTTTTTTCAACCCGGGACAGATGAAAAACTGTTTTTT
D: TRBD1
size: NA
J: TRBJ1-4
V: TRBV28

CDR3: CASSTFNGSSYNEQFF
DNA: TGTGCCAGCTCCACCTTTAACGGGAGCTCCTACAATGAGCAGTTCTTC
D: NA
size: NA
J: TRBJ2-1
V: TRBV18

CDR3: CASSSGLSNEKLFF
DNA: TGTGCCAGCAGTTCGGGACTCTCTAATGAAAAACTGTTTTTT
D: NA
size: NA
J: TRBJ1-4
V: TRBV27

CDR3: CASSDGRGRGDTEAFF
DNA: TGTGCCAGCAGCGACGGGAGGGGGCGTGGGGACACTGAAGCTTTCTTT
D: TRBD1
size: NA
J: TRBJ1-1
V: TRBV9

CDR3: CASSVRQGITGYEQYF
DNA: TGTGCCAGCAGTGTCCGACAGGGAATAACGGGTTACGAGCAGTACTTC
D: TRBD1
size: NA
J: TRBJ2-7
V: TRBV27

CDR3: CATTPEGAVDTQYF
DNA: TGTGCCACTACTCCGGAGGGGGCAGTAGATACGCAGTATTTT
D: NA
size: few
J: TRBJ2-3
V: TRBV19